The clone carrying this TCR beta chain was seen repeatedly, ten times or more. What it binds is not known. Each cDNA held unique molecular identifiers, and template switching gave it a universal primer site. TCRdb used MiXCR to reprocess the 5' RACE reads, holding one entry per CDR3 protein. The profile shows roughly 770,000 distinct CDR3 sequences, roughly 18% of them singletons. The germline CDR1 and CDR2 sequences are SGHDT and YYEEEE. The CDR3 is 14 amino acids. Trimming cost V 2 bases and J 8 bases, with 11 bases left between them. This record comes from a study of identical twins. Overall study results and limits: Excess low generation probability was seen in twin-shared out-of-frame alpha sequences.

This same sample was also taken into another study, of T cells expressing NK-cell markers. That paper notes: Researchers got TCR beta repertoires out of sorted CD3+CD56+NKG2C+, CD3+CD56+NKG2C- and CD3+CD56-NKG2C+ T cells. Expanded NKG2C+ T cell clones had unclear HCMV specificity.

This TCR derives from a woman between 18 and 29 years old in good health. This chain links TRBV5-6 with TRBJ1-6, with a weak D call TRBD1 (6 bases). The material sequenced was PBMCs. The CDR3 is CASSFRDTDSPLHF. CDR3 nucleotide sequence: TGTGCCAGCAGCTTTAGGGACACCGATTCACCCCTCCACTTT.